This TCR beta chain was observed in a study of T-cell reconstitution after alpha-beta-depleted transplantation in children. This clonotype was picked up many times. Antigen unknown. Overall study results and limits: Counts and diversity of T cells one year after transplant came mostly from newly produced T cells. Elevated TCRbeta diversity at day 60 was traced, in some patients, to surviving recipient T cells and thymic progenitors. Several hundred expanded graft clones reportedly gave rise to the alpha-beta T cells present about two months after transplant.

Unique molecular identifiers were incorporated into the prepared TCRbeta library. TCRdb analysed the PCR reads with MiXCR anew, one entry per CDR3 protein. The sample records approximately 650,000 distinct CDR3 sequences, roughly 14% being singletons. The CDR3 contains 16 residues. V lost 6 bases and J lost 5, with 23 bases in between. Germline loops: CDR1 DFQATT, CDR2 SNEGSKA (reference sequence). The source is a girl aged 2 to 9 with congenital amegakaryocytic thrombocytopenia, due to receive a stem cell transplant. The chain uses TRBV20-1 and TRBJ1-5, with D unclear. The sample here was PBMCs, taken before TCRalphabeta/CD19-depleted stem cell transplant. As DNA, the CDR3 is TGCAGTGCCCAAAGGTATAGGGTCCCCGATTATCAGCCCCAGCATTTT. It specifies CSAQRYRVPDYQPQHF.